Listed here are 27 T cell receptor beta chains from one sample, sequenced in a study of cytomegalovirus exposure and HLA in healthy donors. The PCR made use of 60 Vbeta and 13 Jbeta primers. Only in-frame clones appear in the TCRdb table, and some are missing; sequencing was by immunoSEQ multiplex PCR. The sample records 150,000 to 200,000 clones, roughly 82% being singletons. Material: PBMCs. The receptor set was obtained from a man in his forties in good health and CMV-seronegative.

V and J are TRBV5-1 and TRBJ2-3; D is unresolved. Trimming left V 7 bases short and J 4 bases short, with 13 bases between. The CDR3 covers 13 residues. In germline, CDR1 is SGHRS, CDR2 YFSETQ. CDR3 DNA sequence: TGCGCCAGCCGACTTTTAGCTGCAGATACGCAGTATTTT. This translates into CASRLLAADTQYF.

The CDR3 spells CASSYAGSGNQPQHF. In DNA form, the CDR3 reads TGTGCCAGCAGTTACGCGGGAAGTGGCAATCAGCCCCAGCATTTT. The chain carries TRBV6-5 and TRBJ1-5; D unresolved. The V and J ends lost 2 bases and 2 bases respectively, with 10 bases between them. The CDR3 extends over 15 amino acids. Germline CDR1 is MNHEY and CDR2 is SVGAGI.

This clone was observed a handful of times. The rearrangement links TRBV5-4 to TRBJ2-3; D gene unclear. Trimming took 1 base from V and 3 from J, leaving 9 bases between them. CDR3 length: 14 amino acids. Germline lookup yields CDR1 SGHNT and CDR2 YYREEE (reference sequence). DNA of the CDR3: TGTGCCAGCAGCTTGCAGCGAACAACAGATACGCAGTATTTT. It yields the protein CASSLQRTTDTQYF. Using reference TRBV5-4 and TRBJ2-3 for the parts outside the CDR3, the full variable domain is ETGVTQSPTHLIKTRGQQVTLRCSSQSGHNTVSWYQQALGQGPQFIFQYYREEENGRGNFPPRFSGLQFPNYSSELNVNALELDDSALYLCASSLQRTTDTQYFGPGTRLTVL.

The CDR3 sequence is CASSSGQAGGYTF. The DNA of the CDR3 is TGTGCCAGCAGCTCCGGACAGGCCGGAGGCTACACCTTC. V gene TRBV5-6 combines with J gene TRBJ1-2; 7 nucleotides align to TRBD1. Trimming cost V 3 bases and J 8 bases; bases outside gene matches: 7. In germline, CDR1 is SGHDT, CDR2 YYEEEE. CDR3 size: 13 residues.

In its sample, this clone was seen a few times. This chain uses TRBV5-1 with TRBJ2-5; maybe TRBD1 (6 bases). The CDR3 spans 13 residues. Germline CDR1 and CDR2: SGHRS and YFSETQ. Trimming removed 3 bases at V and 3 bases at J, with 9 bases between. Here the CDR3 reads CASSYPGEETQYF. CDR3 sequence (DNA): TGCGCCAGCAGCTACCCAGGGGAAGAGACCCAGTACTTC.

The chain joins TRBV4-3 to TRBJ2-7, with 12 bases identical to TRBD2. Germline assignment: CDR1 LGHNA and CDR2 YSLEER. J gave up 10 bases and V 0 bases, and 7 bases lay outside the gene matches. This CDR3 is 15 amino acids long. In DNA, the CDR3 is TGCGCCAGCAGCCAAGATTTACTAGCGGGGGGAAAACAGTACTTC. Translating it yields CASSQDLLAGGKQYF.

This clone appeared a few times. At one of its ends the junction is not consistent with the germline gene, which may arise from a read error. The V and J genes are TRBV7-7 and TRBJ2-1; 11 bases line up with TRBD2. There are 16 residues in the CDR3. CDR1 and CDR2 from the germline V gene are SSHAT and FNYEAQ (reference sequence). The DNA for the CDR3 is TGTGCTAGCAGTTTCGGTATAGCGGGGGGGGACAATGAGCAGTTCTTC. Its protein is CASSFGIAGGDNEQFF.

The chain employs TRBV30 and TRBJ1-1; D gene uncertain. V shed 4 bases and J shed 1 base, with 13 bases lying between them. The CDR3 length is 14 residues. Germline CDR1 and CDR2: GTSNPN and SVGIG (reference sequence). CDR3 in amino acids: CAWISSAGNTEAFF. The CDR3 DNA is TGTGCCTGGATCTCTTCAGCGGGGAACACTGAAGCTTTCTTT.

As concerns this clone: Compared with germline, one end of the junction differs, possibly owing to a read error. The chain is built from TRBV7-2 and TRBJ2-5, with 11 bases aligning to TRBD1. Germline CDR1 reads SGHTA; CDR2 reads FQGNSA. The CDR3 consists of 13 residues. For the CDR3, the DNA is TGTGCCAGCAGCTTCCCCGGGACAGGGGGTATGCACTTC. Residues: CASSFPGTGGMHF.

The gene calls are TRBV21-1 and TRBJ2-1; the table's D gene call, TRBD2, was not cross checked with the DNA. TRBV21-1 is a listed pseudogene. This CDR3 is built from 18 residues. The chain's CDR3 is CASSKDRKREPSGGEQFF. In DNA, the CDR3 is TGTGCCAGCAGCAAAGATCGGAAGCGGGAGCCCTCCGGGGGTGAGCAGTTCTTC.

The chain couples TRBV30 to TRBJ1-5, with D possibly TRBD1 on 6 matching bases. This CDR3 has 13 amino acids. Germline V gene lookup returns CDR1 GTSNPN and CDR2 SVGIG (reference sequence). Trimming took 6 bases from V and 7 from J, leaving 16 bases between them. The CDR3: CACSIQGGQPQHF. CDR3 nucleotides: TGTGCCTGCAGTATACAGGGTGGCCAGCCCCAGCATTTT.

The chain uses TRBV2 and TRBJ1-5, with TRBD1 matching over 10 bases. This CDR3 region has 14 residues. V shed 6 bases, J shed 7 bases, and the junction held 6 bases outside the gene matches. CDR1 and CDR2 (germline): SNHLY, FYNNEI. The CDR3 protein is CASRGQGVSQPQHF. The CDR3 coding sequence is TGTGCCAGCAGAGGACAGGGGGTAAGCCAGCCCCAGCATTTT.

The chain employs TRBV2 and TRBJ1-3; 7 bases are shared with TRBD1. The CDR3 is made up of 16 amino acids. Germline loops: CDR1 SNHLY, CDR2 FYNNEI. V trimming: 5 bases; J trimming: 0 bases; junction bases outside the gene matches: 7. Here the CDR3 reads CASSWDSPLSGNTIYF. CDR3 coding DNA: TGTGCCAGCAGTTGGGACAGCCCGCTCTCTGGAAACACCATATATTTT.

A word on this clone: Other DNA sequences in this sample translate to the same CDR3. This chain connects TRBV7-2 to TRBJ2-5; D is perhaps TRBD2 (6 bases). Germline-derived CDR1 and CDR2 are SGHTA and FQGNSA. The CDR3 extends over 15 amino acids. V lost 1 base to trimming and J lost 0 bases, with 9 bases between them. The CDR3 loop reads CASSLGLAYQETQYF. CDR3 DNA: TGTGCCAGCAGCTTAGGGCTAGCGTACCAAGAGACCCAGTACTTC.

V gene TRBV7-9 combines with J gene TRBJ2-6; a weak D match, TRBD2 (6 bases). Trimming took 3 bases from V and 0 from J, leaving 18 bases between them. CDR1 is SEHNR, CDR2 FQNEAQ, per germline (reference sequence). The CDR3 sequence is 19 residues long. CDR3 in DNA: TGTGCCAGCAGCTTGTTGAGTCCCCGGGGGAGCTCTGGGGCCAACGTCCTGACTTTC. This sequence encodes CASSLLSPRGSSGANVLTF.

The chain recombines TRBV5-1 with TRBJ1-2, with D possibly matching TRBD1 (5 bases). This CDR3 has 13 amino acids. Trimming removed 2 bases at V and 6 bases at J, with 11 bases between. CDR1 and CDR2 (germline): SGHRS, YFSETQ. CDR3 sequence: CASSFPGLDGYTF. As DNA, the CDR3 is TGCGCCAGCAGCTTCCCAGGGTTGGATGGCTACACCTTC.

The genes are TRBV7-9 and TRBJ2-5, with D unclear. Trimming shortened V by 5 bases and J by 5 bases, and 12 bases separated the two germline ends. Germline CDR1 is SEHNR and CDR2 is FQNEAQ (reference sequence). CDR3 length: 13 residues. CDR3 coding DNA: TGTGCCAGCAGCCCCCCGCCCGGGGAGACCCAGTACTTC. This gives the protein CASSPPPGETQYF.

This clone was counted only a few times. The chain couples TRBV29-1 to TRBJ2-7, with D perhaps matching TRBD1 (5 bases). Trimming cost V 2 bases and J 2 bases, with 10 bases left between them. Germline V gene sequence: CDR1 SQVTM, CDR2 ANQGSEA. The CDR3 contains 13 residues. In DNA form, the CDR3 reads TGCAGCGTTGAAAAAGGGGTGGCCTACGAGCAGTACTTC. Translation: CSVEKGVAYEQYF.

DNA for the CDR3: TGTGCCAGCAGCTTACAGGGGGGCCCTCGGGATGAGCAGTTCTTC. The encoded protein is CASSLQGGPRDEQFF. This chain links TRBV7-6 with TRBJ2-1, with D perhaps matching TRBD1 (7 bases). The CDR3 is 15 residues long. V was pared by 2 bases and J by 8 bases, with 16 bases between. In germline, CDR1 is SGHVS, CDR2 FNYEAQ. Based on the CDR3 plus reference TRBV7-6 and TRBJ2-1, the full variable domain is GAGVSQSPRYKVTKRGQDVALRCDPISGHVSLYWYRQALGQGPEFLTYFNYEAQQDKSGLPNDRFSAERPEGSISTLTIQRTEQRDSAMYRCASSLQGGPRDEQFFGPGTRLTVL.

This chain uses TRBV7-2 with TRBJ2-7; the match to TRBD1 covers 9 bases. Germline V gives CDR1 SGHTA, CDR2 FQGNSA. There are 14 residues in the CDR3. After removal of 5 bases from V and 6 bases from J, the junction contained 8 bases not matched to a gene. CDR3 in DNA: TGTGCCAGCAGCGCACAGGGGGCGCTTGGCGAGCAGTACTTC. Its translation is CASSAQGALGEQYF.

The chain joins TRBV2 to TRBJ2-3, with TRBD2 matching 10 bases. Looked up from germline, CDR1 is SNHLY and CDR2 is FYNNEI. The ends lost 6 bases at V and 0 bases at J; junction bases unmatched: 18. The CDR3 spans 20 residues. CDR3 coding DNA: TGTGCCAGCAGCACCCCGACCGGGCTAGCGGGGGCAGCGAGCACAGATACGCAGTATTTT. It is translated as CASSTPTGLAGAASTDTQYF.

This clone has only a few counts. V is TRBV25-1 and J is TRBJ1-3; possibly TRBD1 for D (5 bases). The CDR3 is made up of 14 amino acids. Germline assignment: CDR1 MGHDK and CDR2 SYGVNS. V lost 5 bases to trimming and J lost 1 base, with 9 bases between them. The CDR3 loop is CASSTAGSGNTIYF. The CDR3 coding sequence is TGTGCCAGCAGTACGGCAGGGTCTGGAAACACCATATATTTT.

The chain combines TRBV10-1 with TRBJ1-6, with D maybe TRBD1 (6 bases). This CDR3 has 18 residues. V lost 2 bases to trimming and J lost 8 bases, with 22 bases between them. Germline V lookup: CDR1 WNHNN, CDR2 SYGVQD (reference sequence). CDR3 amino acids: CASSEGHPGQGCHSPLHF. The CDR3 DNA reads as TGCGCCAGCAGTGAGGGGCACCCCGGGCAGGGGTGTCATTCACCCCTCCACTTT.

The rearrangement uses TRBV7-2 and TRBJ1-6; D remains unclear. Germline V gene sequence: CDR1 SGHTA, CDR2 FQGNSA. V was shortened by 3 bases and J by 7 bases, with 10 bases between the two germline ends. There are 14 residues in the CDR3. The DNA of the CDR3 is TGTGCCAGCAGCTTCGCGTTAGAGAATTCACCCCTCCACTTT. This gives the protein CASSFALENSPLHF.

This clone was picked up one time. V gene TRBV5-4 combines with J gene TRBJ2-7, with TRBD1 matching 7 bases. Germline V lookup: CDR1 SGHNT, CDR2 YYREEE (reference sequence). CDR3 length: 16 amino acids. Trimming cost V 3 bases and J 9 bases; bases outside gene matches: 18. CDR3 DNA: TGTGCCAGCAGCTCCATCCGGGACAGCTCCCTTGGAGTGCAGTACTTC. Its translation: CASSSIRDSSLGVQYF.

This rearrangement joins TRBV29-1 to TRBJ1-2; 8 bases are a match to TRBD1. The CDR3 has 15 residues. V gave up 6 bases and J gave up 2 bases; unmatched junction bases: 11. Germline CDR1 SQVTM, CDR2 ANQGSEA. The CDR3 spells CSVHNTGGINYGYTF. In nucleotides, the CDR3 is TGCAGCGTCCACAATACAGGGGGAATCAACTATGGCTACACCTTC.

This chain uses TRBV4-2 with TRBJ1-2, with 7 bases identical to TRBD1. This CDR3 is built from 13 residues. J was trimmed by 4 bases and V by 4 bases; bases with no gene match: 3. Germline V CDR1 and CDR2: LGHNA, YNFKEQ. The CDR3: CASSPGQTYGYTF. CDR3 DNA sequence: TGTGCCAGCAGCCCGGGACAGACCTATGGCTACACCTTC.